This is a list of T cell receptor beta chains from one sample in a study of control samples from healthy donors and cancer patients. The repertoire was sequenced with immunoSEQ multiplex PCR; TCRdb's copy has only in-frame clones and lacks some. The sample carries about 78,000 clones, around 90% recorded once. Sample: blood. The source is a woman aged 60 to 75 in good health. Both conserved end residues are part of each CDR3. A D gene is named only where the DNA matches it firmly. A clone size is listed for some rows: how often the clone was seen (once, few, many), or a class if it is expanded.

cdr3_aa: CASSAVDRSYEQYF
cdr3_nt: TGCGCCAGCAGTGCGGTAGACAGGAGCTACGAGCAGTACTTC
d_call: .
j_call: TRBJ2-7
clone_size: .
v_call: TRBV10-1

cdr3_aa: CASSFGTGNSPLHF
cdr3_nt: TGTGCCAGCAGCTTCGGGACTGGGAATTCACCCCTCCACTTT
d_call: .
j_call: TRBJ1-6
clone_size: .
v_call: TRBV11-3

cdr3_aa: CASSHRGQLYNEQFF
cdr3_nt: TGTGCCAGCAGCCACAGGGGGCAATTATACAATGAGCAGTTCTTC
d_call: TRBD1
j_call: TRBJ2-1
clone_size: .
v_call: TRBV6-5

cdr3_aa: CASSPQLAGVGTGSTQYF
cdr3_nt: TGTGCCAGCAGCCCCCAACTAGCGGGAGTCGGGACGGGGAGTACGCAGTATTTT
d_call: TRBD2
j_call: TRBJ2-3
clone_size: once
v_call: TRBV7-8

cdr3_aa: CASSESDSGVETQYF
cdr3_nt: TGCGCCAGCAGTGAGTCGGATAGCGGGGTGGAGACCCAGTACTTC
d_call: TRBD2
j_call: TRBJ2-5
clone_size: .
v_call: TRBV10-1

cdr3_aa: CASRGTTVNTEAFF
cdr3_nt: TGTGCCAGCAGGGGGACGACCGTGAACACTGAAGCTTTCTTT
d_call: .
j_call: TRBJ1-1
clone_size: .
v_call: TRBV6-5

cdr3_aa: CATTGGGREQFF
cdr3_nt: TGTGCCACCACCGGGGGAGGCCGGGAGCAGTTCTTC
d_call: .
j_call: TRBJ2-1
clone_size: .
v_call: TRBV24-1

cdr3_aa: CASSRTGGHEKLFF
cdr3_nt: TGTGCCAGCAGCCGGACAGGGGGCCACGAAAAACTGTTTTTT
d_call: TRBD1
j_call: TRBJ1-4
clone_size: .
v_call: TRBV6-5

cdr3_aa: CASSHGQGGYEQYF
cdr3_nt: TGTGCCAGCAGCCATGGACAGGGGGGCTACGAGCAGTACTTC
d_call: TRBD1
j_call: TRBJ2-7
clone_size: .
v_call: TRBV14

cdr3_aa: CASSMMVGTGPYGYTF
cdr3_nt: TGTGCCAGTAGTATGATGGTCGGGACAGGGCCCTATGGCTACACCTTC
d_call: TRBD1
j_call: TRBJ1-2
clone_size: .
v_call: TRBV19

cdr3_aa: CASGRRDRDNYGYTF
cdr3_nt: TGTGCTAGTGGCCGCCGGGACAGAGACAACTATGGCTACACCTTC
d_call: TRBD1
j_call: TRBJ1-2
clone_size: .
v_call: TRBV12-5

cdr3_aa: CASSDTQATDTQYF
cdr3_nt: TGCGCCAGCTCGGACACCCAAGCGACAGATACGCAGTATTTT
d_call: .
j_call: TRBJ2-3
clone_size: .
v_call: TRBV5-1

cdr3_aa: CASSPGQGNYNEQFF
cdr3_nt: TGCGCCAGCAGTCCGGGACAGGGGAACTACAATGAGCAGTTCTTC
d_call: TRBD1
j_call: TRBJ2-1
clone_size: .
v_call: TRBV5-1

cdr3_aa: CASSLWSEVTF
cdr3_nt: TGTGCCAGCAGCTTATGGTCGGAGGTCACCTTC
d_call: .
j_call: TRBJ1-2
clone_size: .
v_call: TRBV7-2

cdr3_aa: CASSFRSNYGYTF
cdr3_nt: TGTGCCAGCAGTTTTCGCAGTAACTATGGCTACACCTTC
d_call: .
j_call: TRBJ1-2
clone_size: .
v_call: TRBV27

cdr3_aa: CASSLALAEGADTQYF
cdr3_nt: TGTGCCAGCAGCTTAGCGCTAGCGGAGGGGGCAGATACGCAGTATTTT
d_call: .
j_call: TRBJ2-3
clone_size: once
v_call: TRBV7-2

cdr3_aa: CASSYSTGTGVWEQYF
cdr3_nt: TGTGCCAGCAGTTACTCGACGGGGACAGGGGTGTGGGAGCAGTACTTC
d_call: TRBD1
j_call: TRBJ2-7
clone_size: .
v_call: TRBV6-6

cdr3_aa: CASSDNRQNEQFF
cdr3_nt: TGTGCCAGCAGTGATAACAGGCAGAATGAGCAGTTCTTC
d_call: .
j_call: TRBJ2-1
clone_size: .
v_call: TRBV2

cdr3_aa: CASSPGWSGTEAFF
cdr3_nt: TGTGCCAGCAGCCCCGGGTGGTCGGGCACTGAAGCTTTCTTT
d_call: .
j_call: TRBJ1-1
clone_size: .
v_call: TRBV7-9

cdr3_aa: CASSGAGGREETQYF
cdr3_nt: TGCGCCAGCAGCGGAGCGGGAGGGAGGGAAGAGACCCAGTACTTC
d_call: TRBD2
j_call: TRBJ2-5
clone_size: .
v_call: TRBV5-1

cdr3_aa: CASSLGLAGTEQFF
cdr3_nt: TGCGCCAGCAGCTTGGGACTAGCGGGAACTGAGCAGTTCTTC
d_call: TRBD2
j_call: TRBJ2-1
clone_size: once
v_call: TRBV5-1

cdr3_aa: CASSLVGGIMNTEAFF
cdr3_nt: TGCGCCAGCAGCTTGGTGGGGGGGATCATGAACACTGAAGCTTTCTTT
d_call: .
j_call: TRBJ1-1
clone_size: .
v_call: TRBV5-1

cdr3_aa: CASSLLGFYEQYF
cdr3_nt: TGTGCCAGCAGCTTGTTAGGATTCTACGAGCAGTACTTC
d_call: .
j_call: TRBJ2-7
clone_size: .
v_call: TRBV11-2

cdr3_aa: CASSDRTSTDTQYF
cdr3_nt: TGTGCCAGCAGTGACAGAACTAGCACAGATACGCAGTATTTT
d_call: .
j_call: TRBJ2-3
clone_size: .
v_call: TRBV2

cdr3_aa: CASSLSGAANYGYTF
cdr3_nt: TGCGCCAGCAGCTTGTCGGGGGCGGCTAACTATGGCTACACCTTC
d_call: .
j_call: TRBJ1-2
clone_size: once
v_call: TRBV5-1

cdr3_aa: CASSPGLTGGSGNTIYF
cdr3_nt: TGCGCCAGCAGCCCAGGACTTACAGGGGGCTCTGGAAACACCATATATTTT
d_call: TRBD1
j_call: TRBJ1-3
clone_size: once
v_call: TRBV5-1

cdr3_aa: CASSPGGGRGYEQYF
cdr3_nt: TGTGCCAGCAGCCCCGGGGGAGGGCGGGGGTACGAGCAGTACTTC
d_call: TRBD2
j_call: TRBJ2-7
clone_size: .
v_call: TRBV9

cdr3_aa: CAWSVRKNTEAFF
cdr3_nt: TGTGCCTGGAGTGTACGAAAGAACACTGAAGCTTTCTTT
d_call: .
j_call: TRBJ1-1
clone_size: once
v_call: TRBV30

cdr3_aa: CASSPRQGYEQYF
cdr3_nt: TGCGCCAGCAGCCCCCGGCAGGGCTACGAGCAGTACTTC
d_call: .
j_call: TRBJ2-7
clone_size: once
v_call: TRBV5-1

cdr3_aa: CASSQEGLLSGNTIYF
cdr3_nt: TGCGCCAGCAGCCAAGAGGGTCTACTCTCTGGAAACACCATATATTTT
d_call: .
j_call: TRBJ1-3
clone_size: .
v_call: TRBV4-1

cdr3_aa: CASSAQTGASTQYF
cdr3_nt: TGTGCCAGCAGCGCACAAACGGGGGCCAGCACCCAGTACTTC
d_call: .
j_call: TRBJ2-5
clone_size: .
v_call: TRBV4-2

cdr3_aa: CASSVGWEQYF
cdr3_nt: TGTGCCAGCAGTGTGGGGTGGGAGCAGTACTTC
d_call: .
j_call: TRBJ2-7
clone_size: .
v_call: TRBV14

cdr3_aa: CASSLPGTSDYEQYF
cdr3_nt: TGTGCCAGCAGCCTCCCCGGGACTAGCGACTACGAGCAGTACTTC
d_call: TRBD2
j_call: TRBJ2-7
clone_size: .
v_call: TRBV11-2

cdr3_aa: CASKGTSGGYEQYF
cdr3_nt: TGTGCCAGCAAAGGGACTAGCGGAGGGTACGAGCAGTACTTC
d_call: TRBD2
j_call: TRBJ2-7
clone_size: few
v_call: TRBV2

cdr3_aa: CASSADRGGNEQFF
cdr3_nt: TGTGCCAGCAGCGCGGACAGGGGGGGCAATGAGCAGTTCTTC
d_call: TRBD1
j_call: TRBJ2-1
clone_size: .
v_call: TRBV7-2

cdr3_aa: CAISESQRGTYEQYF
cdr3_nt: TGTGCCATCAGTGAGTCACAGAGGGGGACCTACGAGCAGTACTTC
d_call: .
j_call: TRBJ2-7
clone_size: .
v_call: TRBV10-3

cdr3_aa: CASSWGSSGETQYF
cdr3_nt: TGTGCCAGCAGTTGGGGGTCTAGCGGGGAGACCCAGTACTTC
d_call: TRBD2
j_call: TRBJ2-5
clone_size: .
v_call: TRBV13

cdr3_aa: CASSRRTSRNTGELFF
cdr3_nt: TGTGCCAGCAGTCGTAGGACTAGCAGGAACACCGGGGAGCTGTTTTTT
d_call: TRBD2
j_call: TRBJ2-2
clone_size: .
v_call: TRBV3-1/TRBV3-2

cdr3_aa: CASSPRGQTGSVNEKLFF
cdr3_nt: TGTGCCAGCTCACCACGGGGACAGACAGGATCGGTTAATGAAAAACTGTTTTTT
d_call: TRBD1
j_call: TRBJ1-4
clone_size: .
v_call: TRBV18

cdr3_aa: CASSPRGTSGSYEQFF
cdr3_nt: TGTGCCAGCTCACCACGGGGGACTAGCGGGAGTTATGAGCAGTTCTTC
d_call: TRBD2
j_call: TRBJ2-1
clone_size: .
v_call: TRBV18

cdr3_aa: CASGNALGPLSYEQYF
cdr3_nt: TGTGCTAGTGGAAACGCTTTGGGACCCCTGTCCTACGAGCAGTACTTC
d_call: .
j_call: TRBJ2-7
clone_size: .
v_call: TRBV12-5

cdr3_aa: CASSLLGGDSLYEQYF
cdr3_nt: TGTGCCAGCAGTTTACTGGGGGGAGACAGCCTGTACGAGCAGTACTTC
d_call: .
j_call: TRBJ2-7
clone_size: .
v_call: TRBV28

cdr3_aa: CASSLAPGDTTDTQYF
cdr3_nt: TGTGCCAGCAGCTTAGCGCCGGGGGACACAACAGATACGCAGTATTTT
d_call: .
j_call: TRBJ2-3
clone_size: .
v_call: TRBV7-6

cdr3_aa: CASSRGTGGLYEQYF
cdr3_nt: TGTGCCAGCAGCAGAGGGACAGGAGGTTTGTACGAGCAGTACTTC
d_call: TRBD1
j_call: TRBJ2-7
clone_size: few
v_call: TRBV9

cdr3_aa: CASSLGGRELNGYTF
cdr3_nt: TGTGCCAGCAGCCTGGGGGGCAGGGAACTAAATGGCTACACCTTC
d_call: .
j_call: TRBJ1-2
clone_size: .
v_call: TRBV7-9

cdr3_aa: CASSVPGLASSGANVLTF
cdr3_nt: TGTGCCAGCAGCGTGCCGGGACTCGCCAGCTCTGGGGCCAACGTCCTGACTTTC
d_call: .
j_call: TRBJ2-6
clone_size: .
v_call: TRBV7-9

cdr3_aa: CASSLSMSPLNSPLHF
cdr3_nt: TGTGCCAGCAGTTTGAGCATGTCCCCCCTTAATTCACCCCTCCACTTT
d_call: .
j_call: TRBJ1-6
clone_size: .
v_call: TRBV28

cdr3_aa: CASSLVPPPDTQYF
cdr3_nt: TGCGCCAGCAGCTTAGTACCCCCTCCGGATACGCAGTATTTT
d_call: .
j_call: TRBJ2-3
clone_size: .
v_call: TRBV5-1

cdr3_aa: CASSLGQGQPQHF
cdr3_nt: TGCGCCAGCAGCTTAGGACAGGGTCAGCCCCAGCATTTT
d_call: TRBD1
j_call: TRBJ1-5
clone_size: .
v_call: TRBV5-1

cdr3_aa: CASSWDELGAFF
cdr3_nt: TGTGCCAGCAGCTGGGACGAATTAGGGGCTTTCTTT
d_call: .
j_call: TRBJ1-1
clone_size: few
v_call: TRBV11-3

cdr3_aa: CASSLAWVGSNEQFF
cdr3_nt: TGTGCCAGCAGCTTAGCGTGGGTCGGGAGCAATGAGCAGTTCTTC
d_call: .
j_call: TRBJ2-1
clone_size: once
v_call: TRBV7-2

cdr3_aa: CAWSKGLSDGELFF
cdr3_nt: TGTGCCTGGAGTAAGGGACTATCTGACGGGGAGCTGTTTTTT
d_call: TRBD2
j_call: TRBJ2-2
clone_size: few
v_call: TRBV30

cdr3_aa: CASSVGASEETQYF
cdr3_nt: TGTGCCAGCAGCGTAGGGGCTAGCGAAGAGACCCAGTACTTC
d_call: .
j_call: TRBJ2-5
clone_size: .
v_call: TRBV9

cdr3_aa: CASSLGQGKLYEQYF
cdr3_nt: TGTGCCAGCAGCTTGGGACAGGGGAAGCTCTACGAGCAGTACTTC
d_call: TRBD1
j_call: TRBJ2-7
clone_size: few
v_call: TRBV7-9

cdr3_aa: CASSSTSGSYNEQFF
cdr3_nt: TGTGCCAGCAGCTCCACTAGCGGGAGCTACAATGAGCAGTTCTTC
d_call: TRBD2
j_call: TRBJ2-1
clone_size: .
v_call: TRBV11-3

cdr3_aa: CASRSGTGYEQYF
cdr3_nt: TGTGCCAGCAGGTCAGGGACGGGCTACGAGCAGTACTTC
d_call: .
j_call: TRBJ2-7
clone_size: .
v_call: TRBV2

cdr3_aa: CASSPAGFTEAFF
cdr3_nt: TGTGCCAGCAGCCCAGCAGGGTTCACTGAAGCTTTCTTT
d_call: .
j_call: TRBJ1-1
clone_size: .
v_call: TRBV5-4